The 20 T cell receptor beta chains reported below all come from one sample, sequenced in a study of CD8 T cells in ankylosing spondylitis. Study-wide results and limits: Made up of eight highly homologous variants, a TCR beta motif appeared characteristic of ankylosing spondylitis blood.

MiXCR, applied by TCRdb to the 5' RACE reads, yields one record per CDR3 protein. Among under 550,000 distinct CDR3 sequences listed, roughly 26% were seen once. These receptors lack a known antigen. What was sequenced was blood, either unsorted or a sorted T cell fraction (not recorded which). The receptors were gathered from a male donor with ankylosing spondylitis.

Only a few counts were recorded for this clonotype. This chain's CDR3 is CSVEKVLVMNEQFF. The CDR3 bases are TGCAGCGTTGAGAAGGTCCTGGTAATGAATGAGCAGTTCTTC. The rearrangement links TRBV29-1 to TRBJ2-1; D ambiguous. Germline V lookup: CDR1 SQVTM, CDR2 ANQGSEA. This CDR3 is 14 amino acids long. V dropped 3 bases and J dropped 7 bases, with 16 bases sitting between them.

Written as DNA, the CDR3 is TGTGCCAGCAGTCTAACGACAGGGGGATATGGCTACACCTTC. Translation gives CASSLTTGGYGYTF. The V and J genes are TRBV7-8 and TRBJ1-2; 9 nucleotides align to TRBD1. Trimming took 6 bases from V and 5 from J; bases not matched to a gene: 7. Germline CDR1 and CDR2: SGHVS and FQNEAQ. The CDR3 runs 14 residues. Looking up the rest from reference TRBV7-8 and TRBJ1-2 gives the full variable domain: GAGVSQSPRYKVAKRGQDVALRCDPISGHVSLFWYQQALGQGPEFLTYFQNEAQLDKSGLPSDRFFAERPEGSVSTLKIQRTQQEDSAVYLCASSLTTGGYGYTFGSGTRLTVV.

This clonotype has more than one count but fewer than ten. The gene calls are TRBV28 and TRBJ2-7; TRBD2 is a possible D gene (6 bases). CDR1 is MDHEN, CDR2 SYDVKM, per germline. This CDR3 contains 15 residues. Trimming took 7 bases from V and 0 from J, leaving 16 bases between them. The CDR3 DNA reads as TGTGCCAGCACGGAGGGAGGTATAAACTCCTACGAGCAGTACTTC. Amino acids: CASTEGGINSYEQYF.

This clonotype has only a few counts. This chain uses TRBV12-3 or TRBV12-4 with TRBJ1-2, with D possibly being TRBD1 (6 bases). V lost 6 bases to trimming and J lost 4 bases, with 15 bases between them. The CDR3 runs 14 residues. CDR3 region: CASSLPSGAYGYTF. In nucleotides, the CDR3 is TGTGCCAGCAGCCTCCCCTCGGGGGCCTATGGCTACACCTTC.

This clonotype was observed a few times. The CDR3 spells CASIEQGNKNIQYF. In DNA, the CDR3 is TGTGCCAGCATCGAACAGGGCAACAAAAACATTCAGTACTTC. The J gene is TRBJ2-4, the V gene TRBV2, with a tentative D call TRBD1 (6 bases). This CDR3 contains 14 residues. The germline gives CDR1 SNHLY, CDR2 FYNNEI. V was cut by 7 bases and J by 3 bases, with 13 bases left in between.

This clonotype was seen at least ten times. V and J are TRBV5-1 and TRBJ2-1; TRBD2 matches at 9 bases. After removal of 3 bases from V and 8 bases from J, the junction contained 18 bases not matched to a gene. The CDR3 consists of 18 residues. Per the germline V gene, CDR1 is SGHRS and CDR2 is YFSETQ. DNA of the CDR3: TGCGCCAGCAGCTCCGATCGTAGAAGCGGGAGGCTAGGTGATGAGCAGTTCTTC. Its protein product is CASSSDRRSGRLGDEQFF.

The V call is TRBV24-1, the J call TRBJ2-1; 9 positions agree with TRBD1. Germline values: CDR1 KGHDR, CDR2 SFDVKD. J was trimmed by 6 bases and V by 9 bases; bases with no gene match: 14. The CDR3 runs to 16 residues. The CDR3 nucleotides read TGTGCCACCGGACCTTGGGGACAGGGTCCGGGCAATGAGCAGTTCTTC. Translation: CATGPWGQGPGNEQFF.

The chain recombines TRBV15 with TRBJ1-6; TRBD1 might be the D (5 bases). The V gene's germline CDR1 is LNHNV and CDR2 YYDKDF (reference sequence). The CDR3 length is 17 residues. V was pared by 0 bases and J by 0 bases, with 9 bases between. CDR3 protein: CATSREQAGSYNSPLHF. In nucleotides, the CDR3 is TGTGCCACCAGCAGAGAACAGGCGGGCTCCTATAATTCACCCCTCCACTTT.

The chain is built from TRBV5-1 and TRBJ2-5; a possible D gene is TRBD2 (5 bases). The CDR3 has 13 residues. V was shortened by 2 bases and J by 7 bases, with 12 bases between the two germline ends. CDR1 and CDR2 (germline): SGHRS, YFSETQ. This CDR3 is CASSFGDWATQYF. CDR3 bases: TGCGCCAGCAGCTTCGGGGATTGGGCGACCCAGTACTTC.

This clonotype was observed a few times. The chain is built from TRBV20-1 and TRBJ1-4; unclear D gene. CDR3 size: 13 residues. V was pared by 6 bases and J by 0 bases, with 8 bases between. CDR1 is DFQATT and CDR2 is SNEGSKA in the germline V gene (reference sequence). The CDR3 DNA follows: TGCAGTGCGGCAGGCGCAACTAATGAAAAACTGTTTTTT. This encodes CSAAGATNEKLFF.

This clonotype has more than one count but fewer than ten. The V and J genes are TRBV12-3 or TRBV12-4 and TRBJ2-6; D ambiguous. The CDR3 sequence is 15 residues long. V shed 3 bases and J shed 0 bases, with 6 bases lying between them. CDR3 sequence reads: CASSFQHSGANVLTF. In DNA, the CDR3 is TGTGCCAGCAGTTTTCAACACTCTGGGGCCAACGTCCTGACTTTC.

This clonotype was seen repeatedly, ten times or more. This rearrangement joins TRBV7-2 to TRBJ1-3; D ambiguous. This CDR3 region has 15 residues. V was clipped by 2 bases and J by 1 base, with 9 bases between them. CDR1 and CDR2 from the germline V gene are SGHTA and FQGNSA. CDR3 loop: CASSLSVKSGNTIYF. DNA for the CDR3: TGTGCCAGCAGCTTATCAGTGAAGTCTGGAAACACCATATATTTT.

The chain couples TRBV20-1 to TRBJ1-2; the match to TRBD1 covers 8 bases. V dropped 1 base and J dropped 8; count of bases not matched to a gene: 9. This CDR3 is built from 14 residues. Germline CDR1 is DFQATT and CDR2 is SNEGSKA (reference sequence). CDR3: CSARGDGTGLGYTF. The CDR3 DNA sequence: TGCAGTGCTAGAGGGGATGGGACAGGCCTCGGCTACACCTTC.

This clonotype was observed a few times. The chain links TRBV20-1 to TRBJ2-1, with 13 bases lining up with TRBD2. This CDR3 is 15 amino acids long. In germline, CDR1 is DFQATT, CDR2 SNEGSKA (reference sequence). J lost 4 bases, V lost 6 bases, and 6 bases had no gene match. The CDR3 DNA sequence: TGCAGTGCCCCCTCGACTAGCGGGAGGTACAATGAGCAGTTCTTC. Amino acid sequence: CSAPSTSGRYNEQFF.

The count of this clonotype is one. CDR3 sequence reads: CSARVAGHYGYTF. The CDR3 coding sequence is TGCAGTGCTAGAGTGGCAGGGCACTATGGCTACACCTTC. V usage is TRBV20-1 and J usage is TRBJ1-2; weak D call: TRBD1 (5 bases). This CDR3 is 13 amino acids long. With 1 base removed from V and 3 bases from J, the gap between germline ends came to 9 bases. The germline gives CDR1 DFQATT, CDR2 SNEGSKA (reference sequence).

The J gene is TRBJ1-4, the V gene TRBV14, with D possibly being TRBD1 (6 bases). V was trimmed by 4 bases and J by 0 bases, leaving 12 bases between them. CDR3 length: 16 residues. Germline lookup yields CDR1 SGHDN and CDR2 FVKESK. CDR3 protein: CASSRWGGTTNEKLFF. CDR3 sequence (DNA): TGTGCCAGCAGCCGTTGGGGGGGCACAACTAATGAAAAACTGTTTTTT.

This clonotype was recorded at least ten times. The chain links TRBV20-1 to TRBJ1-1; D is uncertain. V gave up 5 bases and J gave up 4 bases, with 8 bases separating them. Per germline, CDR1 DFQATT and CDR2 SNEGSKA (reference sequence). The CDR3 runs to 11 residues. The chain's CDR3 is CSAPGGTEAFF. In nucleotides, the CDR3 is TGCAGTGCTCCAGGAGGCACTGAAGCTTTCTTT.

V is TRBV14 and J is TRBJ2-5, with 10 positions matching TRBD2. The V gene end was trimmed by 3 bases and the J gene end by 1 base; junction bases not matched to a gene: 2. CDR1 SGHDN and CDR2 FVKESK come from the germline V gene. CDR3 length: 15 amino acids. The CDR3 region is CASSQRLAGQETQYF. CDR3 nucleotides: TGTGCCAGCAGCCAGAGACTAGCGGGCCAAGAGACCCAGTACTTC.

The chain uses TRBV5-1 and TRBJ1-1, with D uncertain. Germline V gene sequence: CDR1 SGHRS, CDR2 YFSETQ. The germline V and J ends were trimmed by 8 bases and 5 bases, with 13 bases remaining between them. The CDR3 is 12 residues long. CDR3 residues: CASEGVGTEAFF. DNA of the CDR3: TGCGCCAGTGAAGGTGTTGGTACTGAAGCTTTCTTT.

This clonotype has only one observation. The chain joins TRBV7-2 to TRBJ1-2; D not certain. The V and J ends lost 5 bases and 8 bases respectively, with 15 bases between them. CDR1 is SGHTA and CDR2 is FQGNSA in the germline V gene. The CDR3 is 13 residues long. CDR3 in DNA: TGTGCCAGCAGCCTCACTAGTGATTTAGGCTACACCTTC. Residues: CASSLTSDLGYTF.